A single count supports the clone carrying this TCR beta chain. Multiplex PCR in two rounds served to amplify TCR beta CDR3 from genomic DNA. Amplification in first-round PCR relied on primers specific to each TRBV and TRBJ gene. TCRdb re-analysed the multiplex PCR reads in MiXCR, keeping a single row per CDR3 protein. The repertoire holds 10,000 to 15,000 distinct CDR3 sequences, with 45% to 60% as singletons. The data derive from a study of prognosis after radiotherapy for stage I lung cancer. The clonotype originates from a donor aged 50 or older with non-small cell lung cancer. Source: PBMCs, taken before or after stereotactic body radiation therapy (not recorded which).

DNA of the CDR3: TGCAGTGCTATTTATACCCGGGGAGGGAATGAAAAACTGTTTTTT. As protein: CSAIYTRGGNEKLFF. The rearrangement joins TRBV20-1 to TRBJ1-4; D is unresolved. V was shortened by 4 bases and J by 5 bases, with 17 bases between the two germline ends. Germline loops: CDR1 DFQATT, CDR2 SNEGSKA (reference sequence). The CDR3 runs 15 residues.